This T cell receptor beta chain was retrieved from a study of control samples from healthy donors and cancer patients. Method: immunoSEQ multiplex PCR; TCRdb's copy keeps in-frame clones and lacks some. The sample lists around 140,000 clones, around 92% occurring once. The germline gives CDR1 LNHDA, CDR2 SQIVND (reference sequence). CDR3 size: 14 residues. V lost 0 bases, J lost 8 bases, and 11 bases lay in between. The sample consisted of PBMCs. V is TRBV19 and J is TRBJ2-1; D unresolved. This receptor was obtained from a man aged 50 to 59 with head and neck cancer. This CDR3 reads CASSIEKSWDEQFF. In DNA form, the CDR3 reads TGTGCCAGTAGTATAGAGAAGAGTTGGGATGAGCAGTTCTTC.